What follows are 30 T cell receptor beta chains derived from one specimen sequenced in a study of CD8+CD57+ T cells in acquired aplastic anemia. Genomic DNA constituted the template upon which TCR beta VDJ and CDR3 profiling was performed. One entry per CDR3 protein, called by TCRdb with MiXCR from the reads. Here the sample spans roughly 500,000 distinct CDR3 sequences, roughly a third being singletons. Patients sequenced had flow cytometry evidence of CD8+CD57+ cell expansion. Source material: sorted CD4+, CD8+, or CD8+CD57+ T cells (not recorded which) from PBMCs. The receptors shown here come from a human donor with aplastic anemia.

This clonotype was counted many times. The CDR3, as DNA: TGTGCCAGCAGCCAAGCGAGGAGGATTTCACCCCTCCACTTT. Translation gives CASSQARRISPLHF. The chain carries TRBV14 and TRBJ1-6; no definite D call. CDR3 length: 14 residues. The germline gives CDR1 SGHDN, CDR2 FVKESK. Trimming removed 1 base at V and 9 bases at J, with 10 bases between. The entire variable domain, with the rest obtained from reference TRBV14 and TRBJ1-6, is as follows: EAGVTQFPSHSVIEKGQTVTLRCDPISGHDNLYWYRRVMGKEIKFLLHFVKESKQDESGMPNNRFLAERTGGTYSTLKVQPAELEDSGVYFCASSQARRISPLHFGNGTRLTVT.

The chain joins TRBV7-9 to TRBJ2-5, with 9 bases that match TRBD1. The ends lost 5 bases at V and 3 bases at J; junction bases unmatched: 7. The CDR3 runs 15 residues. The germline V gene has CDR1 SEHNR and CDR2 FQNEAQ (reference sequence). This CDR3 is CASSVPGQGEETQYF. CDR3 nucleotide sequence: TGTGCCAGCAGCGTTCCGGGACAGGGCGAAGAGACCCAGTACTTC.

The chain uses TRBV12-3 or TRBV12-4 and TRBJ1-5, with 8 bases lining up with TRBD1. This CDR3 comprises 14 residues. V shed 9 bases, J shed 8 bases, and the junction held 12 bases outside the gene matches. CDR3 nucleotides: TGTGCCAGTAAAGACAGGGGAAATGAGAAGCCCCAGCATTTT. Amino acid sequence: CASKDRGNEKPQHF.

At least ten counts were recorded for this clonotype. The chain recombines TRBV7-9 with TRBJ1-2; D uncertain. V lost 0 bases and J 2 bases, leaving 4 bases between the germline ends. The CDR3 spans 13 residues. CDR1 and CDR2 from the germline V gene are SEHNR and FQNEAQ (reference sequence). The CDR3 spells CASSLAQNYGYTF. The CDR3 coding sequence is TGTGCCAGCAGCTTAGCCCAGAACTATGGCTACACCTTC.

This chain links TRBV9 with TRBJ2-1, with D tentatively TRBD1 or TRBD2 (6 bases each). Trimming cost V 4 bases and J 1 base, with 15 bases left between them. This CDR3 has 16 residues. Germline CDR1 and CDR2: SGDLS and YYNGEE. In DNA form, the CDR3 reads TGTGCCAGCAGCCAAGATCGGGGGCGGTCCTACAATGAGCAGTTCTTC. It yields the protein CASSQDRGRSYNEQFF.

This clonotype has at least ten counts. The CDR3 protein is CSAIDPGQLTDTQYF. The CDR3 bases are TGCAGCGCCATAGATCCGGGACAGCTCACAGATACGCAGTATTTT. The chain joins TRBV29-1 to TRBJ2-3; 7 nucleotides agree with TRBD1. The CDR3 spans 15 residues. The V and J ends lost 7 bases and 2 bases, in that order; junction bases with no gene match: 12. Germline V gene lookup returns CDR1 SQVTM and CDR2 ANQGSEA.

This clonotype was counted at least ten times. The chain combines TRBV29-1 with TRBJ1-1; TRBD1 matches at 10 bases. CDR3 size: 13 residues. Trimming removed 7 bases from V and 7 bases from J; junction bases left unmatched: 9. The germline V gene encodes CDR1 SQVTM and CDR2 ANQGSEA. CDR3 sequence reads: CSERGTGAFEAFF. DNA for the CDR3: TGCAGCGAGAGGGGGACAGGGGCTTTTGAAGCTTTCTTT. Full variable domain (missing parts from reference TRBV29-1 and TRBJ1-1): SAVISQKPSRDICQRGTSLTIQCQVDSQVTMMFWYRQQPGQSLTLIATANQGSEATYESGFVIDKFPISRPNLTFSTLTVSNMSPEDSSIYLCSERGTGAFEAFFGQGTRLTVV.

This clonotype was picked up a small number of times. The rearrangement links TRBV3-1 to TRBJ1-3; D unclear. This CDR3 spans 14 amino acids. Trimming cost V 3 bases and J 4 bases, with 10 bases left between them. The germline V gene has CDR1 LGHDT and CDR2 YNNKEL (reference sequence). CDR3 nucleotides: TGTGCCAGCAGCCATGGCGCAGGCGGAAACACCATATATTTT. It is translated as CASSHGAGGNTIYF.

This clonotype has just a few counts. The J gene is TRBJ2-2, the V gene TRBV19; tentative D call: TRBD2 (6 bases). The CDR3 is 14 amino acids. V lost 7 bases and J 3 bases, leaving 12 bases between the germline ends. Germline values: CDR1 LNHDA, CDR2 SQIVND (reference sequence). In DNA form, the CDR3 reads TGTGCCAGTATACGGGGGTCGGACACCGGGGAGCTGTTTTTT. As protein: CASIRGSDTGELFF.

The chain links TRBV20-1 to TRBJ1-2, with a possible D match to TRBD1 (5 bases). Germline CDR1 and CDR2: DFQATT and SNEGSKA (reference sequence). The CDR3 is made up of 13 amino acids. V was clipped by 6 bases and J by 7 bases, with 18 bases between them. The CDR3 nucleotides read TGCAGTGCAATAACCGGGACGAGGGTTGGCTACACCTTC. This gives the protein CSAITGTRVGYTF.

This clonotype was seen at least ten times. The genes are TRBV7-2 and TRBJ1-2, with no clear D. V lost 5 bases and J 4 bases, leaving 14 bases between the germline ends. Germline V gene sequence: CDR1 SGHTA, CDR2 FQGNSA. The CDR3 consists of 14 residues. The CDR3 here is CASSPVLAGYGYTF. The CDR3 DNA sequence: TGTGCCAGCAGCCCCGTTTTGGCTGGCTATGGCTACACCTTC. Together with reference TRBV7-2 and TRBJ1-2, the CDR3 gives the full variable domain: GAGVSQSPSNKVTEKGKDVELRCDPISGHTALYWYRQSLGQGLEFLIYFQGNSAPDKSGLPSDRFSAERTGGSVSTLTIQRTQQEDSAVYLCASSPVLAGYGYTFGSGTRLTVV.

The table lists this clonotype with a few counts. V and J are TRBV7-9 and TRBJ2-3, with 8 bases identical to TRBD1. The CDR3 runs to 14 residues. From germline, CDR1 is SEHNR and CDR2 FQNEAQ (reference sequence). The J segment lost 0 bases and the V segment lost 5 bases, leaving 1 base of the junction unmatched. For the CDR3, the DNA is TGTGCCAGCAGCCACAGGGGGAGCACAGATACGCAGTATTTT. This translates into CASSHRGSTDTQYF.

This clonotype appeared many times. V gene TRBV2 combines with J gene TRBJ2-5, with 7 bases lining up with TRBD1. J gave up 3 bases and V 9 bases, and 10 bases lay outside the gene matches. The CDR3 covers 14 residues. The V gene's germline CDR1 is SNHLY and CDR2 FYNNEI. CDR3 sequence (DNA): TGTGCCAGGACCTTATCAACAGGGGAAGAGACCCAGTACTTC. Its translation: CARTLSTGEETQYF.

Many counts were recorded for this clonotype. The chain links TRBV25-1 to TRBJ2-1, with a possible D match to TRBD1 (5 bases). V was shortened by 2 bases and J by 10 bases, with 12 bases between the two germline ends. The CDR3 sequence is 13 residues long. Per the germline V gene, CDR1 is MGHDK and CDR2 is SYGVNS. CDR3 sequence: CASSEQAWGEQFF. Here the CDR3 DNA reads TGTGCCAGCAGTGAACAAGCATGGGGCGAGCAGTTCTTC.

This clonotype was recorded many times. The V gene is TRBV19, the J gene TRBJ2-7; perhaps D is TRBD1 or TRBD2 (5 bases each). The CDR3 length is 17 residues. Germline V gene sequence: CDR1 LNHDA, CDR2 SQIVND (reference sequence). Trimming took 5 bases from V and 0 from J, leaving 20 bases between them. DNA of the CDR3: TGTGCCAGTAGTCCGGGGCTATGGGCGGGCAGCTCCTACGAGCAGTACTTC. Its protein is CASSPGLWAGSSYEQYF.

This clonotype was seen at least ten times. The V and J genes are TRBV7-2 and TRBJ1-2; D is unresolved. V was clipped by 4 bases and J by 3 bases, with 12 bases between them. CDR3 length: 14 residues. In germline, CDR1 is SGHTA, CDR2 FQGNSA. CDR3 DNA: TGTGCCAGCAGCTCCGACGCAGGTTACTATGGCTACACCTTC. Its translation is CASSSDAGYYGYTF.

This clonotype was counted ten times or more. The V gene is TRBV2, the J gene TRBJ1-1; D is possibly TRBD1 (6 bases). Germline CDR1 is SNHLY and CDR2 is FYNNEI. The CDR3 length is 13 residues. Trimming cost V 5 bases and J 4 bases, with 11 bases left between them. CDR3 amino acids: CASSSTGPTEAFF. The CDR3 DNA follows: TGTGCCAGCAGTAGTACAGGGCCCACTGAAGCTTTCTTT.

Note on this clonotype: Its ends do not fully match the called genes, so a read error is possible. V usage is TRBV25-1 and J usage is TRBJ1-1; 10 bases match TRBD1. Germline loops: CDR1 MGHDK, CDR2 SYGVNS. The CDR3 sequence is 15 residues long. The CDR3 is CASSGWTGGDTEAFF. Here the CDR3 DNA reads TGTGCCAGTAGTGGGTGGACAGGGGGGGACACTGAAGCTTTCTTT.

This clonotype was seen more than once but under ten times. This chain uses TRBV6-1 with TRBJ1-1; 8 bases agree with TRBD1. Germline CDR1 MNHNS, CDR2 SASEGT. The CDR3 has 12 residues. V shed 6 bases, J shed 7 bases, and the junction held 4 bases outside the gene matches. The CDR3 DNA is TGTGCCAGCAGAACCGGACAGGGTGAAGCTTTCTTT. Residues: CASRTGQGEAFF.

The V gene is TRBV7-3, the J gene TRBJ2-6; no clear D. The V end lost 2 bases, the J end lost 2 bases, and 10 bases lay between the germline ends. The CDR3 has 16 amino acids. The germline V gene has CDR1 SGHTA and CDR2 FQGTGA. The CDR3 loop is CASSLGTFAGANVLTF. CDR3 bases: TGTGCCAGCAGCTTAGGTACTTTTGCTGGGGCCAACGTCCTGACTTTC.

This rearrangement joins TRBV6-2 or TRBV6-3 to TRBJ1-4; D possibly corresponds to TRBD1 (6 bases). The germline V gene has CDR1 MNHEY and CDR2 SVGEGT. This CDR3 contains 17 residues. The V gene lost 6 bases and the J gene lost 0 bases, with 17 bases spanning the gap. The CDR3: CASSLTPTGTTNEKLFF. As DNA, the CDR3 is TGTGCCAGCAGCTTGACCCCGACAGGCACAACTAATGAAAAACTGTTTTTT.

V gene TRBV6-1 combines with J gene TRBJ1-3, with TRBD1 matching 8 bases. The CDR3 contains 14 residues. CDR1 is MNHNS and CDR2 is SASEGT in the germline V gene. Trimming at V came to 3 bases and at J to 5 bases, leaving 3 bases not matched to a gene. In nucleotides, the CDR3 is TGTGCCAGCAGTGAGGACAGGGTCAGAAACACCATATATTTT. It codes for CASSEDRVRNTIYF.

Comments on this clonotype: Since a much larger clone is just one base distant, this may be a read error. The chain is built from TRBV9 and TRBJ1-2; 8 positions match TRBD1. CDR1 SGDLS and CDR2 YYNGEE come from the germline V gene. CDR3 size: 14 residues. In nucleotides, the CDR3 is TGTCCCAGCAGCGTAGGGGGGACAGGCGGCGGCTACACCTTC. This codes for CPSSVGGTGGGYTF.

This clonotype was detected ten times or more. The chain links TRBV19 to TRBJ2-5; D is undetermined. Germline V lookup: CDR1 LNHDA, CDR2 SQIVND (reference sequence). The germline V and J ends were trimmed by 4 bases and 4 bases, with 13 bases remaining between them. CDR3 size: 14 residues. The DNA for the CDR3 is TGTGCCAGTAGTACGGGCAGGCGAGTAGAGACCCAGTACTTC. Its protein is CASSTGRRVETQYF.

V usage is TRBV25-1 and J usage is TRBJ2-7, with TRBD1 identical over 7 bases. CDR3 length equals 15 residues. Germline V gene lookup returns CDR1 MGHDK and CDR2 SYGVNS. The trim removed 6 bases at V and 3 bases at J, leaving 11 bases unmatched. The CDR3 bases are TGTGCCAGCAGCCATTTTCCTCAGGGGGACTACGAGCAGTACTTC. The encoded protein is CASSHFPQGDYEQYF.

The rearrangement uses TRBV7-9 and TRBJ1-3, with D uncertain. Trimming pared 1 base from V and 3 bases from J, leaving 10 bases between. The CDR3 contains 15 residues. Germline CDR1 and CDR2: SEHNR and FQNEAQ (reference sequence). The CDR3 sequence: CASSLGRAGGNTIYF. DNA for the CDR3: TGTGCCAGCAGCTTAGGGAGGGCCGGTGGAAACACCATATATTTT.

This clonotype was found once. The CDR3 nucleotides read TGCGCCTCTAGGGCGGCAGGCCCCGGTGAGCAGTTCTTC. Translation gives CASRAAGPGEQFF. This chain connects TRBV5-1 to TRBJ2-1; D not resolved. V gave up 10 bases and J gave up 9 bases, with 20 bases separating them. The CDR3 is made up of 13 amino acids. Germline CDR1 reads SGHRS; CDR2 reads YFSETQ. Looking up the rest from reference TRBV5-1 and TRBJ2-1 gives the full variable domain: KAGVTQTPRYLIKTRGQQVTLSCSPISGHRSVSWYQQTPGQGLQFLFEYFSETQRNKGNFPGRFSGRQFSNSRSEMNVSTLELGDSALYLCASRAAGPGEQFFGPGTRLTVL.

This clonotype was picked up many times. The rearrangement links TRBV2 to TRBJ2-4; 7 nucleotides match TRBD2. Germline trimming cut 4 bases from V and 5 bases from J; bases unmatched to any gene: 8. CDR3 length: 15 residues. Germline CDR1 and CDR2: SNHLY and FYNNEI. This chain's CDR3 is CASSGGGTSQNIQYF. Written as DNA, the CDR3 is TGTGCCAGCAGTGGCGGGGGAACTAGCCAAAACATTCAGTACTTC.

This clonotype has only a few counts. This rearrangement joins TRBV11-2 to TRBJ1-3, with D perhaps matching TRBD1 (6 bases). This CDR3 contains 16 residues. V dropped 3 bases and J dropped 0 bases, with 12 bases sitting between them. CDR1 and CDR2 (germline): SGHAT, FQNNGV. The chain's CDR3 is CASSLDSSVSGNTIYF. For the CDR3, the DNA is TGTGCCAGCAGCTTGGACAGCTCAGTCTCTGGAAACACCATATATTTT.

This clonotype was counted ten times or more. The rearrangement joins TRBV10-2 to TRBJ1-3, with D unclear. This CDR3 has 15 amino acids. The germline V gene has CDR1 WSHSY and CDR2 SAAADI. Trimming removed 6 bases at V and 0 bases at J, with 12 bases between. The CDR3 is CASSAVRDSGNTIYF. The CDR3, as DNA: TGCGCCAGCAGCGCGGTGAGGGACTCTGGAAACACCATATATTTT.